Presented here are 10 T cell receptor beta chains from one specimen sequenced in a study of T cell clones after liver transplantation. Some clones are missing from TCRdb's copy, which holds only in-frame ones; the method was immunoSEQ multiplex PCR. The table has 50,000 to 70,000 clones, about two thirds seen once. Sequenced material: CD4+ T cells from blood, taken at the roughly 15-month timepoint. The source of these receptors is a human patient who received a liver transplant. Some T cells could come from the graft donor.

This clone has more than one count but fewer than ten. The CDR3 region is CASSSGSTVGDTF. For the CDR3, the DNA is TGTGCCAGCAGCTCGGGATCTACAGTAGGGGACACCTTC. This rearrangement joins TRBV7-9 to TRBJ1-2; D might be TRBD1 (5 bases). Germline-derived CDR1 and CDR2 are SEHNR and FQNEAQ (reference sequence). V dropped 4 bases and J dropped 12 bases, with 18 bases sitting between them. The CDR3 runs 13 residues. Looking up the rest from reference TRBV7-9 and TRBJ1-2 gives the full variable domain: DTGVSQNPRHKITKRGQNVTFRCDPISEHNRLYWYRQTLGQGPEFLTYFQNEAQLEKSRLLSDRFSAERPKGSFSTLEIQRTEQGDSAMYLCASSSGSTVGDTFGSGTRLTVV.

This chain connects TRBV9 to TRBJ1-1; perhaps TRBD1 as D (5 bases). The CDR3 sequence is 17 residues long. Trimming pared 4 bases from V and 0 bases from J, leaving 19 bases between. The germline V gene encodes CDR1 SGDLS and CDR2 YYNGEE. The CDR3 is CASSPWGGDRLNTEAFF. CDR3 sequence (DNA): TGTGCCAGCAGCCCATGGGGCGGTGATCGTTTGAACACTGAAGCTTTCTTT.

The chain employs TRBV2 and TRBJ1-1; D might be TRBD1 (6 bases). Germline CDR1 is SNHLY and CDR2 is FYNNEI. Trimming removed 7 bases at V and 3 bases at J, with 12 bases between. The CDR3 length is 13 residues. CDR3 sequence (DNA): TGTGCCAGCACCTGGACAGACGACACTGAAGCTTTCTTT. This sequence encodes CASTWTDDTEAFF.

The CDR3, as DNA: TGTGCCACCAGCAGAGTGGCGGGGACTGGTGAAAAACTGTTTTTT. Protein sequence: CATSRVAGTGEKLFF. The gene calls are TRBV15 and TRBJ1-4; D might be TRBD1 (5 bases). The CDR3 runs to 15 residues. Germline assignment: CDR1 LNHNV and CDR2 YYDKDF (reference sequence). V shed 1 base and J shed 7 bases, with 13 bases lying between them.

The chain has TRBV19 and TRBJ2-2, with D unresolved. This CDR3 is built from 15 residues. Germline CDR1 and CDR2: LNHDA and SQIVND (reference sequence). V lost 3 bases and J 0 bases, leaving 8 bases between the germline ends. Written as DNA, the CDR3 is TGTGCCAGTAGTATGCTCCTTTCGAACACCGGGGAGCTGTTTTTT. This gives the protein CASSMLLSNTGELFF.

This sequence joins TRBV30 and TRBJ1-1, with unresolved D. V lost 4 bases and J 4 bases, leaving 13 bases between the germline ends. Germline V lookup: CDR1 GTSNPN, CDR2 SVGIG (reference sequence). This CDR3 has 13 residues. The CDR3 region is CAWKITVSTEAFF. The CDR3 bases are TGTGCCTGGAAGATTACAGTTAGCACTGAAGCTTTCTTT.

DNA for the CDR3: TGCGCCAGCAGCTTGGGAGAGCGGGAGGTTATCTACTTC. The encoded protein is CASSLGEREVIYF. The gene calls are TRBV5-1 and TRBJ2-5; 9 nucleotides agree with TRBD2. The germline V gene has CDR1 SGHRS and CDR2 YFSETQ. The junction had 8 bases not matched to a gene; V was cut back by 0 bases and J by 14 bases. The CDR3 runs to 13 residues.

V gene TRBV5-6 combines with J gene TRBJ2-7; D unresolved. Germline assignment: CDR1 SGHDT and CDR2 YYEEEE. This CDR3 comprises 11 residues. Trimming cost V 4 bases and J 5 bases, with 7 bases left between them. In DNA, the CDR3 is TGTGCCAGCAGCCGAACTAACGAGCAGTACTTC. This translates into CASSRTNEQYF.

For the CDR3, the DNA is TGTGCCAGCAGCTTGGAGGGGGCGTTTGATTCACCCCTCCACTTT. It specifies CASSLEGAFDSPLHF. V gene TRBV5-6 combines with J gene TRBJ1-6; 7 bases fit TRBD1. Per germline, CDR1 SGHDT and CDR2 YYEEEE. V lost 0 bases and J lost 8; bases outside the gene matches: 5. The CDR3 length is 15 residues.

This clone has a single count. The CDR3 protein is CASSSSGKIYEQFF. CDR3 coding DNA: TGTGCCAGCAGCTCTAGCGGGAAGATCTATGAGCAGTTCTTC. The rearrangement uses TRBV7-2 and TRBJ2-1; 9 bases align to TRBD2. With V trimmed by 4 bases and J by 8 bases, 6 bases remained unmatched. Germline V gene data show CDR1 as SGHTA and CDR2 as FQGNSA. CDR3 length equals 14 residues.